This TCR beta chain originates from a study of cytomegalovirus exposure and HLA in healthy donors. Unrecorded immune exposure was likely among donors, who were nominally healthy when sampled. In the PCR, 60 Vbeta and 13 Jbeta primers were used. Methods used by the authors: Later, tens of millions of unique TCR beta chains were counted in an analysis, and about 12 million of them were shared. The data were produced by immunoSEQ multiplex PCR, yet TCRdb's version contains in-frame clones alone and is incomplete. That table gives V, J and clone size, and the DNA gave D and trimming. This sample has about 170,000 clones, with 82% found just once. Germline V gene lookup returns CDR1 MNHNY and CDR2 SVGAGI (reference sequence). The V segment lost 4 bases and the J segment 8 bases; nucleotides outside the gene matches: 4. The CDR3 contains 14 residues.

The chain carries TRBV6-6 and TRBJ2-6; 8 bases line up with TRBD1. Material for sequencing was PBMCs. The TCR sequence derives from a girl aged 2 to 9 in good health and CMV-seropositive. In nucleotides, the CDR3 is TGTGCCAGCAGTTTCAGACAGGGGACCAACGTCCTGACTTTC. Translated: CASSFRQGTNVLTF.